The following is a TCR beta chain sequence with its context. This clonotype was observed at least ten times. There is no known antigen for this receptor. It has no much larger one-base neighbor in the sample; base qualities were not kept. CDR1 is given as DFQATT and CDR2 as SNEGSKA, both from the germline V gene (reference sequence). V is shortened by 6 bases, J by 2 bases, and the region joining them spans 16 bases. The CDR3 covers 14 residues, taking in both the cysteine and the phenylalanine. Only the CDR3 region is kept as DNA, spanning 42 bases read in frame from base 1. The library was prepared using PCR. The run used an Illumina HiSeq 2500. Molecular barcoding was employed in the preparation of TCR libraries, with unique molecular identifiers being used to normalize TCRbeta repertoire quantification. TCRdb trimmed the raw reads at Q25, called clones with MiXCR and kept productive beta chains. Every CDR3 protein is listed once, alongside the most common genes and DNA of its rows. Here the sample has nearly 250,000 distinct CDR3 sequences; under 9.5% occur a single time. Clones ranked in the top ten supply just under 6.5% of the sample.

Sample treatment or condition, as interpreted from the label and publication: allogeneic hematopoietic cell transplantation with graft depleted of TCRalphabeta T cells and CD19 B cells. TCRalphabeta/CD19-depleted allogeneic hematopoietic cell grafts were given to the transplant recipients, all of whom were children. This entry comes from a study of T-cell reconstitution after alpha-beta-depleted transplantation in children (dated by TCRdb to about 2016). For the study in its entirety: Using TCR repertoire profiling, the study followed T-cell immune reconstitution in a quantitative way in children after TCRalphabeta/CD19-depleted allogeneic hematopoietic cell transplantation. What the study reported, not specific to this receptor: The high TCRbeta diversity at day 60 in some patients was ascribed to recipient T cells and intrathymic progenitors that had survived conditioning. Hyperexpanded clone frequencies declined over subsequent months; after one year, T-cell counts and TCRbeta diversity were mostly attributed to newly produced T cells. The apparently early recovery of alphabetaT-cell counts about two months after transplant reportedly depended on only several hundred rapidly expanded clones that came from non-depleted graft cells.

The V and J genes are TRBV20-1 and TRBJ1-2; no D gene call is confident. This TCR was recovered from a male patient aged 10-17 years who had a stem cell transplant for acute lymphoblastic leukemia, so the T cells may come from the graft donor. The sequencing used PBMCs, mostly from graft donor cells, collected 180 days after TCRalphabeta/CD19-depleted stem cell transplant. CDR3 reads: CSALRVVINYGYTF. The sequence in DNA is TGCAGTGCCCTTAGGGTTGTGATCAACTATGGCTACACCTTC.